These 11 T cell receptor beta chains share one sample of origin, sequenced in a study of OX40 agonist ivuxolimab in advanced cancers. Assay used: immunoSEQ multiplex PCR; TCRdb lists only in-frame clones, some missing. The sample includes 35,000 to 45,000 clones, around 83% of them seen just once. This specimen was CD4+ or CD8+ T cells sorted from blood, taken in a trial of the OX40 agonist ivuxolimab. These receptors originate from an adult with an advanced solid tumor such as melanoma, head and neck, liver or kidney cancer.

This sequence joins TRBV7-3 and TRBJ2-4, with TRBD1 identical over 10 bases. The CDR3 contains 13 residues. Per germline, CDR1 SGHTA and CDR2 FQGTGA. V dropped 3 bases and J dropped 8; count of bases not matched to a gene: 1. The CDR3 reads CASSLTGGHIQYF. CDR3 bases: TGTGCCAGCAGCTTGACAGGGGGCCACATTCAGTACTTC.

The chain has TRBV11-1 and TRBJ2-7; possibly TRBD2 for D (6 bases). The CDR3 extends over 16 amino acids. CDR1 and CDR2 (germline): SGHAT, FQDESV (reference sequence). The V end was cut by 4 bases, the J end by 0 bases, with 16 bases between. CDR3 in DNA: TGTGCCAGCAGCTCCCCAGCGGGCCTTAGCTCCTACGAGCAGTACTTC. This gives the protein CASSSPAGLSSYEQYF.

This chain uses TRBV7-7 with TRBJ2-7; possibly TRBD1 for D (5 bases). V lost 2 bases to trimming and J lost 5 bases, with 13 bases between them. This CDR3 is built from 14 residues. Germline V CDR1 and CDR2: SSHAT, FNYEAQ (reference sequence). The CDR3 loop is CASSLSGLGHEQYF. The CDR3 nucleotides are TGTGCCAGCAGCTTATCAGGGCTCGGGCACGAGCAGTACTTC.

This chain uses TRBV29-1 with TRBJ2-3; D remains ambiguous. CDR1 SQVTM and CDR2 ANQGSEA come from the germline V gene. V was pared by 7 bases and J by 7 bases, with 18 bases between. This CDR3 has 13 residues. The CDR3 DNA reads as TGCAGCGCGCGTTTTGGGGTAGCAAATACGCAGTATTTT. It translates to CSARFGVANTQYF.

This chain connects TRBV28 to TRBJ1-2; no clear D gene. Looked up from germline, CDR1 is MDHEN and CDR2 is SYDVKM. CDR3 length: 14 amino acids. V was shortened by 3 bases and J by 0 bases, with 8 bases between the two germline ends. CDR3 bases: TGTGCCAGCAGTTTTCCCCCAGCTAACTATGGCTACACCTTC. Amino acids: CASSFPPANYGYTF.

V gene TRBV9 combines with J gene TRBJ1-2; TRBD1 matches 10 bases. From germline, CDR1 is SGDLS and CDR2 YYNGEE. This CDR3 region has 15 residues. V was pared by 2 bases and J by 8 bases, with 9 bases of the junction left unmatched. The CDR3 loop is CASSVSDRGRRGYTF. CDR3 DNA: TGTGCCAGCAGCGTTAGCGACAGGGGGCGCAGGGGCTACACCTTC.

This clone was seen once. The CDR3 sequence is CASSPNTGNGYTF. CDR3 nucleotides: TGTGCCAGCAGCCCGAATACAGGGAATGGCTACACCTTC. The chain links TRBV7-6 to TRBJ1-2; D is possibly TRBD1 (6 bases). V was cut by 5 bases and J by 6 bases, with 13 bases left in between. Per germline, CDR1 SGHVS and CDR2 FNYEAQ. This CDR3 contains 13 residues.

To note about this clone: An end of the junction differs from the germline gene, which may be a read error. The chain links TRBV13 to TRBJ1-4; 9 bases match TRBD1. From germline, CDR1 is PRHDT and CDR2 FYEKMQ (reference sequence). The CDR3 is made up of 14 amino acids. CDR3 sequence: CASSLGTGQEKLFF. In DNA, the CDR3 is TGTGCCAGCAGCCTAGGGACAGGGCAAGAAAAACTGTTTTTT.

The chain couples TRBV7-9 to TRBJ2-2, with a possible D match to TRBD2 (6 bases). The germline V and J ends were trimmed by 5 bases and 7 bases, with 14 bases remaining between them. Germline V gives CDR1 SEHNR, CDR2 FQNEAQ (reference sequence). The CDR3 is made up of 14 amino acids. The CDR3: CASSPDPAGGELFF. The DNA for the CDR3 is TGTGCCAGCAGCCCAGACCCAGCGGGCGGGGAGCTGTTTTTT.

This clone was picked up one time. This sequence joins TRBV4-3 and TRBJ2-3; D is uncertain. Germline V gene lookup returns CDR1 LGHNA and CDR2 YSLEER. The CDR3 totals 12 residues. V lost 1 base, J lost 12 bases, and 11 bases lay in between. CDR3 protein: CASSQGGSPQYF. The CDR3 DNA is TGCGCCAGCAGCCAAGGGGGATCCCCCCAGTATTTT.

The V call is TRBV9, the J call TRBJ2-3, with D perhaps assigned TRBD1 or TRBD2 (5 bases each). CDR1 and CDR2 (germline): SGDLS, YYNGEE. V lost 1 base, J lost 4 bases, and 13 bases lay in between. CDR3 size: 15 residues. The CDR3 nucleotides are TGTGCCAGCAGCGTATTTGGGGCCGGGGCAGATACGCAGTATTTT. Its translation: CASSVFGAGADTQYF.